Listed below are T cell receptor beta chains from one sample, sequenced in a study of identical twins. Each CDR3 protein is one row after TCRdb ran MiXCR on the 5' RACE reads. The table records about 300,000 distinct CDR3 sequences, roughly 12% of them present only once. This same sample was also part of a study on yellow fever vaccine responses in identical twins.

Sequencing was done on a sample of CD8+ T cells sorted from blood. The source is a woman younger than 35 in good health. The CDR3 runs from the conserved cysteine through the conserved F or W. D genes are given only for firm matches.

J gene	V gene	D gene	CDR3 protein
TRBJ2-3	TRBV14	TRBD2	CASSQDLSGRQYF
TRBJ2-1	TRBV11-2	TRBD2	CASSSAGDSYNKQFF
TRBJ1-2	TRBV6-5	-	CASSLQGSPYGYTF
TRBJ2-1	TRBV14	TRBD2	CASSQDYGGRGYNEQFF
TRBJ2-1	TRBV2	TRBD1	CARGGTGYYNEQFF
TRBJ2-1	TRBV7-8	TRBD1	CASSLAGQGANEQFF
TRBJ2-5	TRBV20-1	TRBD2	CSARDPLKGLAGGALETQYF
TRBJ2-7	TRBV4-1	-	CASSQDWAEGEQYF
TRBJ2-1	TRBV4-1	TRBD1	CASSLEQGTSSYNEQFF
TRBJ1-1	TRBV7-9	-	CASSLATGPNTEAFF
TRBJ1-6	TRBV12-3/TRBV12-4	-	CASRNYNSPLHF
TRBJ2-1	TRBV28	-	CASSLSSWYEQFF
TRBJ2-2	TRBV27	-	CASSLELGTGELFF
TRBJ1-4	TRBV5-6	TRBD1	CASSWETGQGNEKLFF
TRBJ2-2	TRBV12-3/TRBV12-4	-	CASSLALHTGELFF
TRBJ2-1	TRBV29-1	-	CSVEGVGGYNEQFF
TRBJ2-1	TRBV7-6	TRBD2	CASSLEAVASGLNEQFF
TRBJ1-5	TRBV10-3	-	CAISEGGVGNSVSNQPQHF
TRBJ2-1	TRBV12-3/TRBV12-4	TRBD2	CASSLMSSGRRNEQFF
TRBJ2-2	TRBV10-3	TRBD2	CAISDMGLAGREKNTGELFF
TRBJ1-4	TRBV20-1	-	CSARGRGGAVSVPNEKLFF
TRBJ2-5	TRBV20-1	-	CSASGEAQETQYF
TRBJ2-7	TRBV19	-	CASSNGPRTPHEQYF
TRBJ1-2	TRBV3-1	TRBD1	CASSQEAGGGYTF
TRBJ1-2	TRBV29-1	-	CSGHREGDRYTF
TRBJ2-3	TRBV5-1	TRBD2	CASSPRRGNTDTQYF
TRBJ1-1	TRBV4-2	TRBD1	CASSPDRDTEAFF
TRBJ1-1	TRBV29-1	-	CSDGNFAFF
TRBJ2-7	TRBV2	-	CASRDSSFSYEQYF
TRBJ1-2	TRBV29-1	TRBD1	CSVEDLDRGRGYTF
TRBJ2-1	TRBV9	-	CASNRGLAHEQFF
TRBJ2-1	TRBV6-1	TRBD2	CASRPTSGYSYNEQFF
TRBJ2-7	TRBV5-1	TRBD1	CASSSTGVFEQYF
TRBJ2-5	TRBV2	-	CASSGPDYQETQYF
TRBJ2-5	TRBV6-5	TRBD1	CASSYGDSSSSHF